The 20 T cell receptor beta chains below were found in one sample sequenced in a study of long-term antiretroviral therapy in people with HIV. The libraries were made with immunoSEQ v3.0 at survey level. The table came from immunoSEQ multiplex PCR; TCRdb's copy has only in-frame clones and leaves some out. Of more than 25,000 clones in the sample, roughly 97% are singletons; the top ten hold approximately 1.9%. Sequencing was performed on unsorted PBMCs, taken 7.6 years after starting antiretroviral therapy. All receptors come from a man aged 25 to 40 with HIV.

This chain links TRBV18 with TRBJ2-7; possible D gene TRBD2, 7 bases. This CDR3 is 16 amino acids long. Trimming stripped 4 bases from V and 3 bases from J, with 19 bases between. Germline CDR1 KGHSH, CDR2 LQKENI. This CDR3 reads CASSQAPAGDNYEQYF. The CDR3 bases are TGTGCCAGCTCACAGGCCCCCGCGGGGGACAACTACGAGCAGTACTTC. The full variable domain, rest sourced from reference TRBV18 and TRBJ2-7, is NAGVMQNPRHLVRRRGQEARLRCSPMKGHSHVYWYRQLPEEGLKFMVYLQKENIIDESGMPKERFSAEFPKEGPSILRIQQVVRGDSAAYFCASSQAPAGDNYEQYFGPGTRLTVT.

V is TRBV9 and J is TRBJ2-2; unclear D gene. The CDR3 covers 12 residues. The germline gives CDR1 SGDLS, CDR2 YYNGEE. The V gene lost 1 base and the J gene lost 4 bases, with 2 bases spanning the gap. CDR3 coding DNA: TGTGCCAGCAGCGTAAGCACCGGGGAGCTGTTTTTT. Its protein is CASSVSTGELFF.

The chain recombines TRBV9 with TRBJ1-5, with no clear D. V was shortened by 2 bases and J by 4 bases, with 7 bases between the two germline ends. The germline V gene encodes CDR1 SGDLS and CDR2 YYNGEE. CDR3 size: 13 residues. The CDR3 reads CASSVDPNQPQHF. As DNA, the CDR3 is TGTGCCAGCAGCGTCGACCCAAATCAGCCCCAGCATTTT.

The chain uses TRBV7-3 and TRBJ2-1; D ambiguous. From germline, CDR1 is SGHTA and CDR2 FQGTGA. The V and J ends lost 0 bases and 10 bases respectively, with 4 bases between them. CDR3 length: 11 residues. The CDR3 loop is CASSLTGEQFF. CDR3 in DNA: TGTGCCAGCAGCTTAACAGGGGAGCAGTTCTTC.

The chain recombines TRBV7-2 with TRBJ1-1; unclear D gene. Trimming removed 4 bases from V and 1 base from J, with 10 bases in between. The CDR3 contains 14 residues. The germline CDR1 and CDR2 sequences are SGHTA and FQGNSA. CDR3 sequence: CASSYRARNTEAFF. Here the CDR3 DNA reads TGTGCCAGCAGCTACCGCGCCAGGAACACTGAAGCTTTCTTT.

V gene TRBV14 combines with J gene TRBJ1-2, with TRBD1 matching 7 bases. V lost 4 bases and J lost 4; bases outside the gene matches: 9. Germline V lookup: CDR1 SGHDN, CDR2 FVKESK. This CDR3 has 15 residues. CDR3 sequence: CASSRTGTAVYGYTF. The CDR3 bases are TGTGCCAGCAGCCGCACCGGGACAGCAGTCTATGGCTACACCTTC.

The genes are TRBV7-7 and TRBJ2-1; 7 nucleotides agree with TRBD2. Germline V gives CDR1 SSHAT, CDR2 FNYEAQ (reference sequence). The CDR3 consists of 15 residues. The CDR3 here is CASPLFGGRNNEQFF. CDR3 bases: TGTGCTAGCCCATTATTCGGCGGGAGAAACAATGAGCAGTTCTTC.

J is TRBJ2-5 and V is TRBV5-1; the D is unclear. Per germline, CDR1 SGHRS and CDR2 YFSETQ. Between the trimmed V and J ends, which lost 0 bases and 5 bases, there was a span of 11 bases. The CDR3 totals 14 residues. This chain's CDR3 is CASSLAIPTETQYF. The CDR3 region has the DNA TGCGCCAGCAGCTTGGCCATACCGACGGAGACCCAGTACTTC.

The chain uses TRBV9 and TRBJ2-5; D gene unclear. The V end was cut by 1 base, the J end by 5 bases, with 6 bases between. The CDR3 consists of 12 residues. Germline CDR1 reads SGDLS; CDR2 reads YYNGEE. The CDR3 coding sequence is TGTGCCAGCAGCGTAAGGATGGAGACCCAGTACTTC. Its translation is CASSVRMETQYF.

This chain joins TRBV7-2 and TRBJ2-1, with 10 bases identical to TRBD2. Unmatched junction bases numbered 13, after V lost 2 bases and J lost 3 bases. Per germline, CDR1 SGHTA and CDR2 FQGNSA. The CDR3 contains 19 residues. The CDR3 here is CASSLTPVKAGGVYNEQFF. The CDR3 coding sequence is TGTGCCAGCAGCTTAACCCCAGTAAAAGCGGGGGGGGTCTACAATGAGCAGTTCTTC.

This clone is a singleton in its sample. This chain connects TRBV2 to TRBJ1-4; no reliable D call. The CDR3 totals 20 residues. Looked up from germline, CDR1 is SNHLY and CDR2 is FYNNEI. V was cut by 3 bases and J by 4 bases, with 27 bases left in between. The CDR3 DNA reads TGTGCCAGCAGTGAGCACGGGTACGAACAGAAAAAGGTCCTTAATGAAAAACTGTTTTTT. Protein sequence: CASSEHGYEQKKVLNEKLFF.

J is TRBJ1-3 and V is TRBV7-6; TRBD1 is a possible D gene (5 bases). CDR3 length equals 17 residues. Germline CDR1 SGHVS, CDR2 FNYEAQ. V lost 1 base and J 0 bases, leaving 13 bases between the germline ends. This CDR3 reads CASSLGGGAPSGNTIYF. The CDR3 DNA reads TGTGCCAGCAGCTTAGGAGGAGGGGCCCCCTCTGGAAACACCATATATTTT.

The chain couples TRBV13 to TRBJ1-1; D call uncertain. V gave up 3 bases and J gave up 0 bases, with 14 bases separating them. The CDR3 is 16 amino acids. The germline V gene has CDR1 PRHDT and CDR2 FYEKMQ (reference sequence). Here the CDR3 reads CASSLDPLGMNTEAFF. The CDR3, as DNA: TGTGCCAGCAGCTTGGACCCGTTGGGGATGAACACTGAAGCTTTCTTT.

This rearrangement joins TRBV6-6 to TRBJ2-1, with TRBD2 identical over 9 bases. Germline V CDR1 and CDR2: MNHNY, SVGAGI (reference sequence). The V gene end was trimmed by 2 bases and the J gene end by 8 bases; junction bases not matched to a gene: 4. This CDR3 is 14 amino acids long. CDR3 amino acids: CASSYAGGRDEQFF. The CDR3 DNA follows: TGTGCCAGCAGTTACGCGGGGGGGCGGGATGAGCAGTTCTTC.

The CDR3 sequence is CASSGGSGGGDEQFF. CDR3 DNA: TGTGCCAGCAGCGGAGGTAGCGGGGGGGGCGATGAGCAGTTCTTC. V usage is TRBV6-4 and J usage is TRBJ2-1; TRBD2 agrees at 11 bases. V trimming: 6 bases; J trimming: 8 bases; junction bases outside the gene matches: 9. The CDR3 consists of 15 residues. Germline values: CDR1 MRHNA, CDR2 SNTAGT.

The V call is TRBV29-1, the J call TRBJ1-1; 9 positions match TRBD1. After removal of 8 bases from V and 1 base from J, the junction contained 2 bases not matched to a gene. CDR1 and CDR2 (germline): SQVTM, ANQGSEA. This CDR3 has 12 residues. CDR3 loop: CSSGQGNTEAFF. DNA of the CDR3: TGCAGCTCGGGACAGGGGAACACTGAAGCTTTCTTT.

V gene TRBV14 combines with J gene TRBJ1-1; D unresolved. With 1 base removed from V and 1 base from J, the gap between germline ends came to 7 bases. Germline V CDR1 and CDR2: SGHDN, FVKESK. The CDR3 loop spans 14 amino acids. The CDR3 DNA sequence: TGTGCCAGCAGCCAAGGCGGCACGAACACTGAAGCTTTCTTT. Translated: CASSQGGTNTEAFF.

The rearrangement links TRBV30 to TRBJ1-1; the D is unclear. The V gene lost 1 base and the J gene lost 3 bases, with 12 bases spanning the gap. Germline V CDR1 and CDR2: GTSNPN, SVGIG (reference sequence). The CDR3 contains 14 residues. CDR3 sequence reads: CAWSARTRYTEAFF. The CDR3 DNA sequence: TGTGCCTGGAGTGCCCGGACGAGGTACACTGAAGCTTTCTTT.

The chain links TRBV11-3 to TRBJ2-1, with 8 bases matching TRBD1. The germline CDR1 and CDR2 sequences are SGHNT and YENEEA. The ends lost 2 bases at V and 1 base at J; junction bases unmatched: 1. This CDR3 contains 15 residues. CDR3 loop: CASSLTGGSYNEQFF. Here the CDR3 DNA reads TGTGCCAGCAGCTTAACAGGGGGATCCTACAATGAGCAGTTCTTC. Looking up the rest from reference TRBV11-3 and TRBJ2-1 gives the full variable domain: EAGVVQSPRYKIIEKKQPVAFWCNPISGHNTLYWYLQNLGQGPELLIRYENEEAVDDSQLPKDRFSAERLKGVDSTLKIQPAELGDSAVYLCASSLTGGSYNEQFFGPGTRLTVL.

V gene TRBV9 combines with J gene TRBJ2-1; 7 bases map to TRBD1. The CDR3 spans 19 residues. V trimming: 0 bases; J trimming: 7 bases; junction bases outside the gene matches: 19. The germline CDR1 and CDR2 sequences are SGDLS and YYNGEE. CDR3 region: CASSVGLRGKVDRCNEQFF. The CDR3 nucleotides are TGTGCCAGCAGCGTAGGACTCAGGGGGAAAGTAGACAGGTGTAATGAGCAGTTCTTC.